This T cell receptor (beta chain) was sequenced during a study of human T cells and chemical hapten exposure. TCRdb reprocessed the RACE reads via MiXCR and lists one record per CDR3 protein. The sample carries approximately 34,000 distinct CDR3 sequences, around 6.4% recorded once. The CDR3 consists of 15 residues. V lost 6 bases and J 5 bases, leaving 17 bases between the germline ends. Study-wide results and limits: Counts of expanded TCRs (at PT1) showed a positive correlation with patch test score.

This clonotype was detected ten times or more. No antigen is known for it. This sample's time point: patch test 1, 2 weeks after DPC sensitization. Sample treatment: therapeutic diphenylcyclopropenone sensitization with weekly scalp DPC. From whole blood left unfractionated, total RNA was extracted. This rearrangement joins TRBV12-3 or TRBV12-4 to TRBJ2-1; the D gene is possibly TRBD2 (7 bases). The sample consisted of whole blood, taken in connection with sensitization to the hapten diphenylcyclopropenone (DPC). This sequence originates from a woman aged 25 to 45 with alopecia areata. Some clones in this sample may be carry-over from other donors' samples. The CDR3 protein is CASRGTGGVHNEQFF. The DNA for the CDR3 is TGTGCCAGCAGGGGGACGGGGGGCGTACACAATGAGCAGTTCTTC.